This T cell receptor beta chain was identified in a study of T-cell reconstitution after alpha-beta-depleted transplantation in children listed by TCRdb under 2016. Study-level background: Using TCR repertoire profiling, the study followed T-cell immune reconstitution in a quantitative way in children after TCRalphabeta/CD19-depleted allogeneic hematopoietic cell transplantation.

The library was produced with PCR. Sequencing was performed on an Illumina HiSeq 2500. TCR libraries were prepared with molecular barcoding, using unique molecular identifiers to normalize TCRbeta repertoire quantification. TCRdb took the public reads, trimmed them with fastp at Q25, ran MiXCR for clone calling and kept in-frame beta chains. Identical CDR3 proteins give one entry, which carries the most common genes and DNA. The sample includes some 350,000 distinct CDR3 sequences, with 15% to 20% observed a single time. Roughly two fifths of the sample rests with the top ten. The paper as a whole reports these results and caveats: The apparently early recovery of alphabetaT-cell counts about two months after transplant reportedly depended on only several hundred rapidly expanded clones that came from non-depleted graft cells. In some patients, the high TCRbeta diversity seen at day 60 was put down to recipient T cells and intrathymic progenitors that had survived conditioning. Over the following months the frequencies of hyperexpanded clones went down, and after one year T-cell counts and TCRbeta diversity were mostly credited to newly produced T cells.

In the paper's terms, the treatment or condition label means: allogeneic hematopoietic cell transplantation with graft depleted of TCRalphabeta T cells and CD19 B cells. The children who served as transplant recipients had been given grafts of TCRalphabeta/CD19-depleted allogeneic hematopoietic cells. Trimming costs V 1 base and J 8 bases, and their ends lie 17 bases apart. CDR1 is given as DFQATT and CDR2 as SNEGSKA, both from the germline V gene (reference sequence). Reading from cysteine to phenylalanine, the CDR3 counts 15 amino acids. Of the read, only the CDR3 DNA is kept; its 45 bases are in frame from base 1. For this clonotype: This clone's antigen is unknown. Base qualities are not recorded, but no much larger clone differs from it by a single base.

This clonotype originated in a male patient between 2 and 10 years old who had a stem cell transplant for acute lymphoblastic leukemia, so the T cells may come from the graft donor. The source was PBMCs, mostly from graft donor cells, collected 360 days after TCRalphabeta/CD19-depleted stem cell transplant. Here the chain combines TRBV20-1 and TRBJ1-4; TRBD1 is a weak D gene call, 5 bases matching. The nucleotides are TGCAGTGCTAGAGGGGGACTACAATCTTTCGAAAAACTGTTTTTT. This sequence encodes CSARGGLQSFEKLFF.